This is a list of T cell receptor beta chains from one sample in a study of human T cells and chemical hapten exposure. TCRdb reprocessed the RACE reads with MiXCR, giving one entry per CDR3 protein. The data hold 300,000 to 450,000 distinct CDR3 sequences, with approximately 5% observed a single time. The sample here was whole blood, taken in connection with sensitization to the hapten diphenylcyclopropenone (DPC). Receptors were obtained from a woman between 45 and 60 years old with alopecia areata. Some clones in this sample may be carry-over from other donors' samples. The CDR3 runs from the conserved cysteine through the conserved F or W. The D gene is left open where the match is weak. Size values are once, few and many counts, or a class for expanded clones, and some rows have none.

d_call j_call v_call clone_size cdr3_aa cdr3_nt
- TRBJ2-7 TRBV27 many CASSLGAYNEQYF TGTGCCAGCAGTTTGGGGGCTTACAACGAGCAGTACTTC
TRBD2 TRBJ2-1 TRBV29-1 many CSVEGLASGSLNEQFF TGCAGCGTTGAAGGATTAGCTAGCGGGAGCTTGAATGAGCAGTTCTTC
- TRBJ1-6 TRBV29-1 many CSAEGGGPSRPPLHF TGCAGCGCCGAGGGCGGGGGCCCCAGTAGGCCACCCCTCCACTTT
- TRBJ2-2 TRBV9 many CASSARGTVANTGELFF TGTGCCAGCAGCGCGAGAGGGACCGTCGCGAACACCGGGGAGCTGTTTTTT
TRBD1 TRBJ1-1 TRBV24-1 - CATRQGALNTEAFF TGTGCCACCAGACAGGGGGCTTTGAACACTGAAGCTTTCTTT
TRBD1 TRBJ1-1 TRBV23-1 - CASSPGGTGGGEAFF TGCGCCAGCAGCCCCGGGGGGACAGGGGGCGGTGAAGCTTTCTTT
TRBD1 TRBJ1-2 TRBV29-1 few CSVEPGGGGYTF TGCAGCGTTGAACCAGGGGGCGGTGGCTACACCTTC
TRBD1 TRBJ1-6 TRBV27 many CASRRQGRSYNSPLHF TGTGCCAGCAGGAGACAGGGACGGTCCTATAATTCACCCCTCCACTTT
- TRBJ1-2 TRBV13 - CASRGPTRDFNYGYTF TGTGCCTCCCGGGGTCCTACTAGGGATTTTAACTATGGCTACACCTTC
- TRBJ1-1 TRBV12-3/TRBV12-4 few CASSLMAATEAFF TGTGCCAGCAGTTTAATGGCAGCCACTGAAGCTTTCTTT
- TRBJ2-7 TRBV12-3/TRBV12-4 many CASSPRSSYEQYF TGTGCCAGCAGTCCAAGGAGCTCCTACGAGCAGTACTTC
TRBD1 TRBJ1-2 TRBV28 - CASRGQGVYGYTF TGTGCCAGCAGGGGACAGGGAGTCTATGGCTACACCTTC
TRBD2 TRBJ2-5 TRBV6-2/TRBV6-3 many CASSWTSGLVYQETQYF TGTGCCAGCAGTTGGACTAGCGGACTGGTGTACCAAGAGACCCAGTACTTC
- TRBJ2-3 TRBV3-1 many CASSLVDGTDTQYF TGTGCCAGCAGCTTGGTGGACGGGACAGATACGCAGTATTTT
TRBD1 TRBJ1-1 TRBV12-3/TRBV12-4 many CASRKTGGTEAFF TGTGCCAGCAGGAAGACAGGGGGCACTGAAGCTTTCTTT
- TRBJ2-7 TRBV2 - CASRGGGDSYEQYF TGTGCCAGCAGGGGAGGGGGCGACTCCTACGAGCAGTACTTC
TRBD1 TRBJ2-1 TRBV7-2 many CASSRDRGTYNEQFF TGTGCCAGCAGCAGGGACAGGGGGACCTACAATGAGCAGTTCTTC
- TRBJ2-4 TRBV20-1 - CSAPGDEDIQYF TGCAGTGCCCCTGGTGACGAGGACATTCAGTACTTC
TRBD1 TRBJ1-2 TRBV5-1 many CASSFSPGQGANYGYTF TGCGCCAGCAGCTTTTCACCGGGACAGGGGGCTAACTATGGCTACACCTTC
- TRBJ2-7 TRBV7-9 many CASSSLNAGPTYEQYF TGTGCCAGCAGTTCCCTGAACGCGGGGCCGACCTACGAGCAGTACTTC
TRBD1 TRBJ1-1 TRBV12-3/TRBV12-4 many CASRGQGWGNTEAFF TGTGCCAGCAGAGGACAGGGCTGGGGTAACACTGAAGCTTTCTTT
TRBD2 TRBJ2-3 TRBV20-1 many CSADSGASTDTQYF TGCAGTGCTGATAGCGGGGCGAGCACAGATACGCAGTATTTT
TRBD1 TRBJ1-1 TRBV13 - CASSLYGTVANTEAFF TGTGCCAGCAGCCTCTACGGGACAGTCGCGAACACTGAAGCTTTCTTT
- TRBJ1-3 TRBV2 few CASSEDGGVGNTIYF TGTGCCAGCAGTGAGGATGGAGGGGTCGGAAACACCATATATTTT
TRBD2 TRBJ2-7 TRBV5-4 many CASSLGSGRPHEQYF TGTGCCAGCAGCTTGGGAAGCGGGAGGCCCCACGAGCAGTACTTC
- TRBJ2-3 TRBV27 many CASSLYAGPDTQYF TGTGCCAGCAGTTTATACGCAGGGCCAGATACGCAGTATTTT
- TRBJ2-1 TRBV27 few CASSLVYLGGEQFF TGTGCCAGCAGTTTGGTTTACTTAGGTGGTGAGCAGTTCTTC
TRBD2 TRBJ2-7 TRBV20-1 - CSARTSGRNTYEQYF TGCAGTGCGAGGACTAGCGGGAGAAACACCTACGAGCAGTACTTC
TRBD1 TRBJ2-1 TRBV12-3/TRBV12-4 many CASRTGTGNYNEQFF TGTGCCAGCAGGACCGGGACAGGGAACTACAATGAGCAGTTCTTC
- TRBJ1-1 TRBV5-5 once CASSLDENTEALF TGTGCCAGCAGCTTGGATGAGAACACTGAAGCTCTCTTT
TRBD2 TRBJ2-7 TRBV9 - CASSPGLAGMGYEQYF TGTGCCAGCAGCCCCGGACTAGCGGGAATGGGTTACGAGCAGTACTTC
- TRBJ1-6 TRBV12-3/TRBV12-4 many CASSEGSPYNSPLHF TGTGCCAGCAGTGAGGGTAGCCCCTATAATTCACCCCTCCACTTT
TRBD2 TRBJ2-2 TRBV10-2 many CASSAHSGGRNTGELFF TGCGCCAGCAGTGCACATAGCGGGGGGAGGAACACCGGGGAGCTGTTTTTT
- TRBJ1-2 TRBV7-9 - CASSSPVEGNYGYTF TGTGCCAGCAGCTCACCCGTGGAGGGGAACTATGGCTACACCTTC
- TRBJ2-7 TRBV15 many CATSRGLPPYEQYF TGTGCCACCAGCAGAGGTTTACCACCCTACGAGCAGTACTTC
- TRBJ1-5 TRBV6-1 many CASSEFTGPQPQHF TGTGCCAGCAGTGAGTTTACAGGGCCTCAGCCCCAGCATTTT
- TRBJ2-7 TRBV24-1 - CATYRAAASYEQYF TGTGCCACCTATCGGGCGGCTGCCTCCTACGAGCAGTACTTC
- TRBJ2-3 TRBV20-1 few CSARDNGLSTDTQYF TGCAGTGCTAGAGATAATGGGCTAAGCACAGATACGCAGTATTTT
- TRBJ1-2 TRBV6-1 many CASSKGDYGYTF TGTGCCAGCAGTAAGGGGGACTATGGCTACACCTTC
- TRBJ2-5 TRBV7-6 many CASSPGRGFQETQYF TGTGCCAGCAGCCCAGGACGGGGCTTTCAAGAGACCCAGTACTTC
- TRBJ2-7 TRBV28 few CASSLESGPHEQYF TGTGCCAGCAGTTTAGAGTCCGGCCCCCACGAGCAGTACTTC